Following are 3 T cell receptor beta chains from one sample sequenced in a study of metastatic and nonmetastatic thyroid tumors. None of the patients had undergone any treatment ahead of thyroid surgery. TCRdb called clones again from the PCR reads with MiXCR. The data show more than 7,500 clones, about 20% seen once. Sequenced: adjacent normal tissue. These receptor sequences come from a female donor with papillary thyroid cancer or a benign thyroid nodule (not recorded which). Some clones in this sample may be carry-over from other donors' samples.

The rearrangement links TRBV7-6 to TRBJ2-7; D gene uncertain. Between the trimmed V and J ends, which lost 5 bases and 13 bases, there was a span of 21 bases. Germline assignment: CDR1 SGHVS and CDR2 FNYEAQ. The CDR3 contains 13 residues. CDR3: CASSPRPTSDHYF. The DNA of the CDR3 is TGTGCCAGCAGCCCTCGACCTACATCCGATCATTACTTC.

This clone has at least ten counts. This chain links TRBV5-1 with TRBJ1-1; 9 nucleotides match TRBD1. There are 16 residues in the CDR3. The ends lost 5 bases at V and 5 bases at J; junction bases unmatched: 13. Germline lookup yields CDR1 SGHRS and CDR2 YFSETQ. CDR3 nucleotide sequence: TGCGCCAGCAGTTTTAGCCGTACAGGGGGCGCTACTGAAGCTTTCTTT. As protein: CASSFSRTGGATEAFF.

CDR3 DNA: TGTGCCAGCAGCTTAGCCAGACTCTATGGCTACACCTTC. Translation gives CASSLARLYGYTF. The chain employs TRBV7-9 and TRBJ1-2; D uncertain. Germline V lookup: CDR1 SEHNR, CDR2 FQNEAQ (reference sequence). CDR3 length: 13 residues. Trimming pared 0 bases from V and 4 bases from J, leaving 6 bases between. The variable domain in full, with the rest retrieved from reference TRBV7-9 and TRBJ1-2, is DTGVSQNPRHKITKRGQNVTFRCDPISEHNRLYWYRQTLGQGPEFLTYFQNEAQLEKSRLLSDRFSAERPKGSFSTLEIQRTEQGDSAMYLCASSLARLYGYTFGSGTRLTVV.